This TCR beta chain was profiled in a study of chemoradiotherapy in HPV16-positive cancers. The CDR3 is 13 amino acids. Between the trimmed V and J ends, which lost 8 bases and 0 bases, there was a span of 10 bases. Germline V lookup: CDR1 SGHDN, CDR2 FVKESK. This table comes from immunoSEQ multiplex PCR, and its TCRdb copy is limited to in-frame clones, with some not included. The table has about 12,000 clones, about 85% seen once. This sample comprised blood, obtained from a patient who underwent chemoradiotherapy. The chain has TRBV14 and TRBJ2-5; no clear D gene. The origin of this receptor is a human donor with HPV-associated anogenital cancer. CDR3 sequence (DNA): TGTGCCAGCCAACCCGGGTACCAAGAGACCCAGTACTTC. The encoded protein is CASQPGYQETQYF.